This T cell receptor (beta chain) was sequenced during a study of cytomegalovirus exposure and HLA in healthy donors listed by TCRdb under 2017. Broadly, across the study: An earlier analysis of approximately 600 of the donors reported 250 to 300 Gb of sequence data and more than 90 million unique TCR beta sequences from roughly 200 million T cells. An early release covering roughly 580 HLA-typed donors comprised about 320 gigabases of sequencing data and approximately 85 million unique TCR sequences. Of the roughly 410 genotyped donors, 81% were placed in the genetic ancestry cluster associated with self-reported Caucasian donors. The study aimed to test whether signatures of past pathogen exposure could be identified by cataloging public T cell receptors. The study used immunosequencing to profile the T cell repertoires of approximately 640 subjects and linked those repertoires to cytomegalovirus serostatus. Along with the roughly 610-subject first cohort, a separate validation cohort of roughly 110 different subjects was used. To predict cytomegalovirus infection status, the study brought together high-throughput TCR immunosequencing, statistical association of individual TCRs with disease status, and machine learning. A later analysis re-examined previously published TCR beta repertoires from 610 or so donors and added high-resolution HLA genotyping to investigate patterns of TCR occurrence. Rather than drawing on any new phenotypic data, the later analysis identified candidate immune exposures from TCR beta sequences and the way those sequences occurred across donors. An earlier analysis of roughly 580 of the donors used high-throughput TCR beta sequencing to judge whether each TCR beta V gene segment behaved as functional or pseudogenic. Donor age, sex, ethnicity and CMV serostatus were collected together with the repertoire data. Genome-wide SNP genotypes for about 65% of the 666 donors were used in a later genetic analysis, which treated that subset as a discovery cohort. Every discovery cohort repertoire had been produced on one sequencing platform. Both class I and class II loci were covered by HLA typing, at four-digit resolution. The number of typed donors differed by locus: 629-630 for A, B, C, DRB1 and DQB1; 522 for DQA1; around 580 for DPA1; and around 490 for DPB1. A handful of DR-DQ haplotypes were handled as single units for association and clustering because linkage in the cohort was strong. Among 398 genotyped donors of the cohort, an average of approximately 230,000 unique TCR beta nucleotide sequences were sequenced per donor, about a sixth of them non-productive.

Library preparation used the immunoSEQ multiplex PCR assay. For the multiplex PCR, a mixture combining 60 forward primers for TCR Vbeta segments and 13 reverse primers for TCR Jbeta segments was used. The CDR3 region of rearranged TCR beta genes was amplified from genomic DNA with a multiplex PCR assay. On the Illumina HiSeq System, the amplified TCR beta libraries were sequenced as 87-base-pair reads. The original pipeline was this. Across the 500 to 750 repertoires, a later analysis counted tens of millions of unique TCR beta chains, around 11 million of which were shared by at least two donors. A nearest-neighbor algorithm error-corrected the raw reads and collapsed the reads into unique sequences, merging closely related sequences to remove PCR and sequencing errors. CDR3 sequences were aligned to IMGT reference sequences to assign V, D and J gene segments. For a sequence to be retained, a match of at least six nucleotides was required to both a V gene segment and a J gene segment. A rearrangement counted as productive if the CDR3 had no stop codons and remained in frame with V and J, and every other rearrangement counted as non-productive. CDR3 was defined according to IMGT convention as the region running from the second conserved V-encoded cysteine to the conserved J-encoded phenylalanine. The earlier analysis of about 610 of the donors excluded any sequence lacking an unambiguous match to a single V gene segment. An earlier analysis of 587 of the donors called V segments functional above 56.7% productive rearrangements and segregating when the between-donor standard deviation exceeded 5%. To diagnose cytomegalovirus status from the catalog of TCR beta chain sequences, a statistical classification framework was built. In a later analysis, V and J genes were assigned by comparing TCR nucleotide sequences against IMGT/GENE-DB human TR gene sequences. The TCRdist pipeline was used in a later analysis to assign CDR3 sequences and most-parsimonious VDJ recombination scenarios. In a later analysis, every TCR beta chain was defined by the combination of its CDR3 amino acid sequence and its V-gene family, and reads without a unique V-gene family were dropped. As a way to deal with suspected cross-contamination and a sequencing artifact, a later analysis dropped approximately 570 nucleotide sequences that were highly shared and had low generation probability. In a later analysis, a clonal expansion index for each public chain was calculated from normalized within-repertoire ranks of inferred template counts. A later analysis computed generation probabilities with a VDJ recombination model fitted to out-of-frame rearrangements, and checked the results against IGoR. In a later analysis, hypergeometric tests were used to score TCR-TCR, TCR-HLA and TCR-CMV co-occurrence, with a repertoire-size bias correction applied to TCR pairs. False discovery rates were estimated in a later analysis by permuting HLA or CMV assignments 20 times. In a later analysis, co-occurring TCRs were grouped using DBSCAN, and TCRdist sequence similarity was added for clustering within HLA-allele-positive subsets. Repertoires with fewer than 30,000 or more than 120,000 public chains, plus five repertoires with anomalous nucleotide sharing, were excluded from co-occurrence clustering. The clones in this table, taken by TCRdb from immuneACCESS, are in-frame only. Not every clone is retained; where verified, under half of the shortfall comes from an unresolved V gene, and the cause of the rest is unknown. V and J calls and clone size are copied from that table; D and trimming were computed from the DNA. The sample table records over 85,000 clones; about 85% of these occur just once. Under 4.5% of the sample is held by the ten biggest clonotypes.

A remark on this clone: There is no known antigen for this receptor. Base quality data are lacking; no much larger clone is found one base away. The same CDR3 arises from other DNA sequences in this sample as well.

There are 14 amino acids in the CDR3, from cysteine to phenylalanine inclusive. Only the CDR3 DNA is retained, 42 bases long and in frame from the first base. V is reduced by 2 bases and J by 1 base, leaving a spacing of 9 bases between them. Reading the germline V gene gives CDR1 SGHRS and CDR2 YFSETQ. What the research found in general, with its limitations: A further reported finding was that TCR beta sequences accurately predicted the HLA-A and HLA-B alleles for most subjects in the first cohort. Sequencing depth was assumed to be roughly uniform across donors in the presence/absence analyses, though that assumption may not hold. In a later analysis, most CMV-associated TCR beta chains were found to appear HLA-restricted, with HLA associations seemingly driven largely by CMV exposure. In a later genetic analysis, fewer N-insertions in productive TCRs were reported among donors in an Asian-associated ancestry cluster than the roughly 700-donor mean. According to a later analysis, TCR association rates differed among HLA loci, with DRB1 alleles showing the most associated TCRs and HLA-C alleles showing the fewest. In a later genetic analysis, a missense DCLRE1C variant was associated with V-gene and J-gene trimming of TCR beta chains, and the association was replicated in an independent cohort. In both the original and validation cohorts, the classifier was reported to diagnose cytomegalovirus status with high specificity and sensitivity. About 17 rarely observed V segments, including chromosome 9 orphons, were excluded from the earlier analysis of some 590 of the donors because counts were too low. Across donors, most TCR sequences were observed very rarely, whereas some public TCRs were present in many individuals. Some IMGT-functional V segments, including TRBV6-2 and TRBV6-3, could not be told apart with the 87-base-pair reads, so those segments were excluded. In a later analysis, HLA-associated TCR beta chains showed more clonal expansion and lower generation probabilities than non-associated chains that were equally common. A later analysis associated about 18,000 TCR beta sequences with specific HLA alleles at a false discovery rate of 0.05. In vitro tests confirmed that a few of the cytomegalovirus-associated TCR beta chains recognize cytomegalovirus antigens. Correlated functional status among segregating V segments might be attributable to linkage disequilibrium, but an unknown experimental factor could not be ruled out. The authors suggested that the approach could potentially be generalized to other disease states and immunological phenotypes. Assigning TCR associations to individual alleles was difficult when HLA alleles, especially DR and DQ, strongly co-occurred. For the cohort, immune exposure information was limited to CMV serostatus. In an earlier analysis of around 600 of the donors, most TCR beta V segments were observed in productive rearrangements about 87% or about 30% of the time, broadly matching IMGT annotations. The sequencing pipeline was judged likely to have produced a cluster of highly shared sequence variants as a technical artifact. Because some donors lacked HLA typing at each locus, the association tests relied only on the typed subset. Only TCR beta chains were sequenced in this cohort, and the absence of alpha or paired-chain data limited detectable features. The study gave a list of more than 150 TCR beta chains associated with cytomegalovirus. According to a later analysis, parvovirus B19, influenza, CMV and Epstein-Barr virus appeared linked to several top co-occurrence clusters.

The cohort was made up of around 720 healthy bone marrow donors. All cohort members were sampled while nominally healthy, although unrecorded immune exposures were likely present. The donor tested CMV seropositive, placing the donor among the 289 seropositive members of the cohort. A peripheral blood sample was provided by each donor, and peripheral blood mononuclear cells were used for TCR beta sequencing. The Qiagen DNeasy Blood Extraction Kit was used to extract genomic DNA from the blood cell samples. This receptor was taken from a female donor in good health and CMV-seropositive. The sequenced sample consisted of PBMCs. Recombination connected TRBV5-1 to TRBJ1-1; TRBD1 is a possible D gene, resting on 5 matching bases. In nucleotides, the sequence is TGCGCCAGCAGCTTTTCTGGACAGAACACTGAAGCTTTCTTT. Translated, this is CASSFSGQNTEAFF.